The next 31 T cell receptor beta chains were all read from a single sample in a study of T cell repertoires in cytomegalovirus infection. TCRdb ran MiXCR on the reads and lists one entry per CDR3 protein. The table lists 340,000 or so distinct CDR3 sequences, around a quarter of them singletons. The antigens for these receptors are not known. This specimen consisted of cultured PBMCs, obtained from culture after CMV antigen stimulation. The receptors come from a human donor in good health (CMV status not recorded). Some clones in this sample may be carry-over from other donors' samples.

The chain couples TRBV4-1 to TRBJ2-7, with TRBD1 identical over 10 bases. The germline V gene has CDR1 MGHRA and CDR2 YSYEKL. The CDR3 is made up of 14 amino acids. V dropped 4 bases and J dropped 5; count of bases not matched to a gene: 5. This chain's CDR3 is CASSPGQGFDEQYF. The CDR3 DNA reads as TGCGCCAGCAGCCCGGGACAGGGGTTTGACGAGCAGTACTTC.

This clonotype appeared many times. The V gene is TRBV7-2, the J gene TRBJ2-7; D gene unclear. Germline CDR1 and CDR2: SGHTA and FQGNSA. This CDR3 region has 15 residues. V was cut by 0 bases and J by 0 bases, with 9 bases left in between. The CDR3 region has the DNA TGTGCCAGCAGCTTAGCGGCCAGAGGCTCCTACGAGCAGTACTTC. This sequence encodes CASSLAARGSYEQYF.

This clonotype was counted at least ten times. The CDR3 protein is CASSSRQGGYNEQFF. CDR3 nucleotide sequence: TGTGCCAGCAGCTCGCGACAGGGAGGGTACAATGAGCAGTTCTTC. The chain couples TRBV7-2 to TRBJ2-1; D assignment may be TRBD1 or TRBD2 (7 bases each). Germline assignment: CDR1 SGHTA and CDR2 FQGNSA. Trimming took off 4 bases at V and 4 bases at J, with 14 bases between the two ends. The CDR3 spans 15 residues.

The gene calls are TRBV6-5 and TRBJ1-3; 12 bases map to TRBD1. CDR3 size: 17 residues. Germline V lookup: CDR1 MNHEY, CDR2 SVGAGI. V shed 5 bases and J 7 bases; nucleotides not matched to a gene: 12. The CDR3 loop reads CASSDTLGQGARNTIYF. The CDR3, as DNA: TGTGCCAGCAGTGACACCTTGGGACAGGGGGCACGGAACACCATATATTTT.

V usage is TRBV20-1 and J usage is TRBJ1-1, with 8 bases that match TRBD1. This CDR3 spans 15 amino acids. The germline CDR1 and CDR2 sequences are DFQATT and SNEGSKA (reference sequence). The junction had 17 bases not matched to a gene; V was cut back by 3 bases and J by 11 bases. CDR3 in amino acids: CSARDRATGGGEAFF. DNA of the CDR3: TGCAGTGCTAGGGACAGGGCAACCGGGGGTGGCGAGGCTTTCTTT.

The V call is TRBV7-8, the J call TRBJ2-7; D gene uncertain. Germline V gene lookup returns CDR1 SGHVS and CDR2 FQNEAQ. V was trimmed by 1 base and J by 2 bases, leaving 6 bases between them. This CDR3 region has 13 residues. DNA for the CDR3: TGTGCCAGCAGCTTAGGACGAACCTACGAGCAGTACGTC. Residues: CASSLGRTYEQYV.

V usage is TRBV4-3 and J usage is TRBJ2-3; D may be TRBD2 (5 bases). Trimming removed 1 base from V and 5 bases from J, with 7 bases in between. The CDR3 totals 13 residues. Per germline, CDR1 LGHNA and CDR2 YSLEER. The CDR3 sequence is CASSQAAGDTQYF. The DNA for the CDR3 is TGCGCCAGCAGCCAAGCTGCGGGAGATACGCAGTATTTT.

J is TRBJ1-2 and V is TRBV5-6; 10 bases align to TRBD1. The CDR3 consists of 14 residues. Germline values: CDR1 SGHDT, CDR2 YYEEEE. Germline trimming cut 4 bases from V and 7 bases from J; bases unmatched to any gene: 7. CDR3 loop: CASSHQTGGIGYTF. The CDR3 DNA reads as TGTGCCAGCAGCCACCAGACAGGGGGCATTGGCTACACCTTC.

This clonotype was picked up many times. This chain connects TRBV9 to TRBJ2-7, with D tentatively TRBD2 (5 bases). The CDR3 runs to 13 residues. Deletions cut 4 bases from V and 6 bases from J, with 14 bases between. Germline V gives CDR1 SGDLS, CDR2 YYNGEE. CDR3 protein: CASSPDYPFEQYF. The CDR3 coding sequence is TGTGCCAGCAGCCCCGACTATCCCTTCGAGCAGTACTTC.

V is TRBV7-2 and J is TRBJ1-3; D remains ambiguous. Trimming shortened V by 8 bases and J by 2 bases, and 16 bases separated the two germline ends. Germline CDR1 reads SGHTA; CDR2 reads FQGNSA. This CDR3 has 15 residues. CDR3 protein: CASVERTSAGNTIYF. The CDR3 coding sequence is TGTGCCAGCGTTGAAAGGACTTCTGCTGGAAACACCATATATTTT.

This chain links TRBV7-9 with TRBJ2-3, with 9 bases lining up with TRBD2. Germline values: CDR1 SEHNR, CDR2 FQNEAQ (reference sequence). This CDR3 contains 17 residues. The junction had 8 bases not matched to a gene; V was cut back by 2 bases and J by 2 bases. CDR3 amino acids: CASSLKVAGVITDTQYF. CDR3 coding DNA: TGTGCCAGCAGCTTAAAAGTAGCGGGAGTGATCACAGATACGCAGTATTTT.

This clonotype has a count of ten or more. The chain uses TRBV7-2 and TRBJ1-3; D might be TRBD1 (5 bases). Trimming cost V 6 bases and J 4 bases, with 13 bases left between them. CDR1 SGHTA and CDR2 FQGNSA come from the germline V gene. There are 14 residues in the CDR3. The CDR3 DNA follows: TGTGCCAGCAGTCTTGGAGGGGAAGGAAACACCATATATTTT. Translated: CASSLGGEGNTIYF.

This clonotype was seen a few times. The chain joins TRBV10-3 to TRBJ1-1, with D perhaps TRBD1 (6 bases). Trimming took off 6 bases at V and 3 bases at J, with 11 bases between the two ends. There are 13 residues in the CDR3. The germline gives CDR1 ENHRY, CDR2 SYGVKD. CDR3 region: CAISGQLDTEAFF. For the CDR3, the DNA is TGTGCCATCAGCGGACAGCTCGACACTGAAGCTTTCTTT.

The rearrangement uses TRBV29-1 and TRBJ1-1; D might be TRBD1 (6 bases). The length of the CDR3 is 11 residues. Trimming took off 6 bases at V and 4 bases at J, with 9 bases between the two ends. The germline V gene has CDR1 SQVTM and CDR2 ANQGSEA. The CDR3 DNA reads TGCAGCGTACACAGGGTCACTGAAGCTTTCTTT. Translating it yields CSVHRVTEAFF.

The chain couples TRBV4-1 to TRBJ2-1, with 14 bases identical to TRBD2. Germline values: CDR1 MGHRA, CDR2 YSYEKL. V shed 1 base and J 6 bases; nucleotides not matched to a gene: 8. This CDR3 is built from 18 residues. The CDR3 loop is CASSQGLGLAGGGNEQFF. In nucleotides, the CDR3 is TGCGCCAGCAGCCAAGGGCTTGGACTAGCGGGAGGAGGCAATGAGCAGTTCTTC.

This clonotype came up many times. This chain connects TRBV11-3 to TRBJ2-6, with D unresolved. In germline, CDR1 is SGHNT, CDR2 YENEEA. V was trimmed by 1 base and J by 1 base, leaving 5 bases between them. This CDR3 is 15 amino acids long. CDR3 sequence: CASSLGGSGANVLTF. The CDR3 DNA is TGTGCCAGCAGCTTAGGAGGATCTGGGGCCAACGTCCTGACTTTC.

This clonotype was counted between two and nine times. This chain links TRBV28 with TRBJ2-7, with 7 bases identical to TRBD1. Losses at the gene ends were 6 bases for V and 2 bases for J; bases not matched to a gene: 7. The length of the CDR3 is 14 residues. CDR1 is MDHEN, CDR2 SYDVKM, per germline. The CDR3 region has the DNA TGTGCCAGCAGGATCGGGACAGATCCCTACGAGCAGTACTTC. Its protein is CASRIGTDPYEQYF.

This clonotype was counted at least ten times. The chain carries TRBV6-2 or TRBV6-3 and TRBJ2-5, with D possibly being TRBD2 (6 bases). Trimming stripped 2 bases from V and 2 bases from J, with 21 bases between. The CDR3 sequence is 18 residues long. Germline V gives CDR1 MNHEY, CDR2 SVGEGT. In DNA, the CDR3 is TGTGCCAGCAGTTACCCGACCGCTAGCGCAATCCGGCAAGAGACCCAGTACTTC. It yields the protein CASSYPTASAIRQETQYF.

This rearrangement joins TRBV10-3 to TRBJ2-2, with a tentative D call TRBD2 (6 bases). Germline lookup yields CDR1 ENHRY and CDR2 SYGVKD. Trimming left V 6 bases short and J 6 bases short, with 8 bases between. The CDR3 runs to 12 residues. DNA for the CDR3: TGTGCCATCAGCCGCGGGGCCGGGGAGCTGTTTTTT. Encoded protein: CAISRGAGELFF.

This clonotype has just a few counts. CDR3 loop: CASSFGQGVTEAFF. The CDR3 DNA is TGCGCCAGCAGCTTTGGACAGGGGGTGACTGAAGCTTTCTTT. The rearrangement joins TRBV5-1 to TRBJ1-1; TRBD1 matches 10 bases. This CDR3 spans 14 amino acids. With V trimmed by 2 bases and J by 5 bases, 3 bases remained unmatched. From germline, CDR1 is SGHRS and CDR2 YFSETQ.

This clonotype has a handful of counts. The chain links TRBV24-1 to TRBJ1-5; 10 nucleotides agree with TRBD1. Germline V gene data show CDR1 as KGHDR and CDR2 as SFDVKD. The CDR3 spans 17 residues. Trimming at V came to 4 bases and at J to 4 bases, leaving 9 bases not matched to a gene. For the CDR3, the DNA is TGTGCCACCAGTGACTCGGGACAGGGGAGGAGGAATCAGCCCCAGCATTTT. Its protein product is CATSDSGQGRRNQPQHF.

The J gene is TRBJ2-5, the V gene TRBV12-3 or TRBV12-4; 7 nucleotides agree with TRBD1. The V and J ends lost 0 bases and 3 bases, in that order; junction bases with no gene match: 1. The CDR3 runs 14 residues. CDR3 region: CASSLAGTEETQYF. CDR3 nucleotide sequence: TGTGCCAGCAGTTTAGCCGGGACAGAAGAGACCCAGTACTTC.

This CDR3 reads CASSLSSGGSRTGELFF. The CDR3 bases are TGTGCCAGCAGTTTATCCTCGGGGGGGAGTCGGACCGGGGAGCTGTTTTTT. The chain is built from TRBV28 and TRBJ2-2, with 8 nucleotides matching TRBD2. V was pared by 1 base and J by 5 bases, with 9 bases of the junction left unmatched. The CDR3 is made up of 17 amino acids. Looked up from germline, CDR1 is MDHEN and CDR2 is SYDVKM.

The chain recombines TRBV19 with TRBJ1-5; 7 bases map to TRBD1. The CDR3 runs 13 residues. Germline V gene data show CDR1 as LNHDA and CDR2 as SQIVND (reference sequence). The V gene end was trimmed by 9 bases and the J gene end by 5 bases; junction bases not matched to a gene: 7. The CDR3 nucleotides read TGTGCCAGCCTCGGCCAGGGGGATCAGCCCCAGCATTTT. Encoded protein: CASLGQGDQPQHF.

This clonotype was counted at least ten times. This chain joins TRBV12-3 or TRBV12-4 and TRBJ2-2, with TRBD1 matching 12 bases. The J segment lost 0 bases and the V segment lost 5 bases, leaving 22 bases of the junction unmatched. The CDR3 contains 23 residues. The CDR3 region is CASSPLPGTGGVSATTNTGELFF. CDR3 DNA: TGTGCCAGCAGTCCTCTCCCCGGGACAGGGGGCGTTTCGGCCACGACGAACACCGGGGAGCTGTTTTTT.

This clonotype was detected a few times. The CDR3 loop reads CASSNRGSNYGYTF. CDR3 DNA sequence: TGTGCCAGCAGTAACAGGGGGTCTAACTATGGCTACACCTTC. The rearrangement links TRBV6-1 to TRBJ1-2, with TRBD1 matching 8 bases. CDR3 length equals 14 residues. In germline, CDR1 is MNHNS, CDR2 SASEGT. J gave up 0 bases and V 5 bases, and 2 bases lay outside the gene matches.

This clonotype appeared once. The CDR3 reads CASILAGLQNTGELFF. The CDR3 DNA reads TGTGCCAGCATCCTAGCGGGACTACAAAACACCGGGGAGCTGTTTTTT. The chain carries TRBV2 and TRBJ2-2, with 9 bases aligning to TRBD2. J gave up 2 bases and V 7 bases, and 8 bases lay outside the gene matches. The CDR3 covers 16 residues. Germline CDR1 reads SNHLY; CDR2 reads FYNNEI.

This clonotype was seen many times. The V gene is TRBV7-2, the J gene TRBJ2-7; a weak D match, TRBD1 (6 bases). The CDR3 runs to 15 residues. Germline loops: CDR1 SGHTA, CDR2 FQGNSA. V dropped 0 bases and J dropped 5 bases, with 14 bases sitting between them. Here the CDR3 DNA reads TGTGCCAGCAGCTTAGCAGGGCAGGGGATCCACGAGCAGTACTTC. It is translated as CASSLAGQGIHEQYF.

This clonotype was counted a few times. The V and J genes are TRBV4-2 and TRBJ2-5; D may be TRBD2 (6 bases). This CDR3 has 16 amino acids. V lost 4 bases to trimming and J lost 2 bases, with 17 bases between them. Germline V gene sequence: CDR1 LGHNA, CDR2 YNFKEQ. CDR3 protein: CASSPTSRQTQETQYF. In DNA form, the CDR3 reads TGTGCCAGCAGCCCGACTAGTCGGCAAACTCAAGAGACCCAGTACTTC.

The CDR3 region is CASSYGANSYEQYF. In DNA, the CDR3 is TGTGCCAGCAGTTACGGAGCCAACTCCTACGAGCAGTACTTC. The genes are TRBV6-5 and TRBJ2-7, with no clear D. Germline V gene lookup returns CDR1 MNHEY and CDR2 SVGAGI. Trimming took off 2 bases at V and 0 bases at J, with 8 bases between the two ends. CDR3 length: 14 residues.

The rearrangement links TRBV18 to TRBJ2-7, with 7 bases identical to TRBD1. Germline values: CDR1 KGHSH, CDR2 LQKENI. CDR3 size: 14 residues. V lost 3 bases and J lost 3; bases outside the gene matches: 5. The CDR3 loop is CASSPNTGDYEQYV. CDR3 in DNA: TGTGCCAGCTCACCGAACACAGGGGACTACGAGCAGTACGTC.